This section outlines one TCR beta chain sequence together with its context. This record belongs to a study of blood T cells in healthy people across ages. Alongside a J-beta primer mix, a sample-barcoded 5' primer served in a second PCR lasting about 7 to 11 cycles. Carrying 12 random nucleotides, a template-switch adaptor labeled each individual cDNA molecule. Each CDR3 protein gets one entry after TCRdb re-called the 5' RACE reads with MiXCR. The sample has nearly 800,000 distinct CDR3 sequences, 45% to 70% seen once. Sequencing was done on a sample of blood. The sequence came from a middle-aged man in good health.

The CDR3: CASSLGASGGGEQFF. The CDR3 DNA sequence: TGTGCCAGCAGCTTAGGGGCTAGCGGGGGCGGTGAGCAGTTCTTC. This chain joins TRBV13 and TRBJ2-1, with TRBD2 identical over 10 bases. Unmatched junction bases numbered 5, after V lost 0 bases and J lost 9 bases. Germline-derived CDR1 and CDR2 are PRHDT and FYEKMQ (reference sequence). The CDR3 totals 15 residues.